This T cell receptor (beta chain) was captured by sequencing in a study of response to subunit inactivated influenza vaccine. V lost 1 base and J 4 bases, leaving 13 bases between the germline ends. There are 16 residues in the CDR3. Germline-derived CDR1 and CDR2 are MGHRA and YSYEKL. This clonotype was counted between two and nine times. Its target is not known. One entry per CDR3 protein, called by TCRdb with MiXCR from the RT-PCR reads. The profile shows 450,000 to 600,000 distinct CDR3 sequences, about 17% of them singletons. Study-level points and caveats: Authors suggested each seasonal flu vaccination may recruit only limited numbers of new T cells.

The TCR comes from a man aged 50 to 75 who received an inactivated influenza vaccine. The gene calls are TRBV4-1 and TRBJ2-2; D unclear. Sequences were derived from CD4+ T cells sorted from PBMCs, sampled around 25 months after vaccination. The CDR3 is CASSQVGDPLTGELFF. The CDR3 coding sequence is TGCGCCAGCAGCCAAGTTGGAGACCCTCTCACCGGGGAGCTGTTTTTT.